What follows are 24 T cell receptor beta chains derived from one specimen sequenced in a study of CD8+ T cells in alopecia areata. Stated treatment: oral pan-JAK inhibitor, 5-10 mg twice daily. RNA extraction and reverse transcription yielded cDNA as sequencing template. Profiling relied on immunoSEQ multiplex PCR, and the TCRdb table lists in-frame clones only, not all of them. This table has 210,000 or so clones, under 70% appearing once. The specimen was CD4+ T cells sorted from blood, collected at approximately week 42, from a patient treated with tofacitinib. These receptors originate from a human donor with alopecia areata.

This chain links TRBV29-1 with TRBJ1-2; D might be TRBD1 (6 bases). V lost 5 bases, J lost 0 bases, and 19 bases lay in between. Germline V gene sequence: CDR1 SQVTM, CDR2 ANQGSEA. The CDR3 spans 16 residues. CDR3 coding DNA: TGCAGCGTTCAGGGGCCCTACAAGTTAGCTAACTATGGCTACACCTTC. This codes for CSVQGPYKLANYGYTF. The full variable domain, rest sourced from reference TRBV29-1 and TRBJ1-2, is SAVISQKPSRDICQRGTSLTIQCQVDSQVTMMFWYRQQPGQSLTLIATANQGSEATYESGFVIDKFPISRPNLTFSTLTVSNMSPEDSSIYLCSVQGPYKLANYGYTFGSGTRLTVV.

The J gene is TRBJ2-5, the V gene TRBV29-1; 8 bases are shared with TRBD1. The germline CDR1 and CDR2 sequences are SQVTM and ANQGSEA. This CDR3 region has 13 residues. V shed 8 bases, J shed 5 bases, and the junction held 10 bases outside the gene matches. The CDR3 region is CSHPRGRGETQYF. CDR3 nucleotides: TGCAGCCACCCCAGGGGGCGAGGGGAGACCCAGTACTTC.

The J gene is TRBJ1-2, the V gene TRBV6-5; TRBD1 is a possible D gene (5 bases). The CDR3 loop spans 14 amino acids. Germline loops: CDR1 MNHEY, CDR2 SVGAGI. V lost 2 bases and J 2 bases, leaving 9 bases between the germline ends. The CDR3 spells CASSYRGSNYGYTF. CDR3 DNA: TGTGCCAGCAGTTACAGGGGATCCAACTATGGCTACACCTTC.

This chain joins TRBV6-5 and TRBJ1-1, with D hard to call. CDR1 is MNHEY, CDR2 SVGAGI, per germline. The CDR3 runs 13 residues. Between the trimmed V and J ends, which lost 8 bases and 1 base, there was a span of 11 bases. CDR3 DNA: TGTGCCAGCGCCAGGATTAAGAACACTGAAGCTTTCTTT. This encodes CASARIKNTEAFF.

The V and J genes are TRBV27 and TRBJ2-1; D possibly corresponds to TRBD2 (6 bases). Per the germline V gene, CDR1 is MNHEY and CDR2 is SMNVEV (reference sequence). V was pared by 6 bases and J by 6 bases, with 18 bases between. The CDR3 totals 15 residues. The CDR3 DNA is TGTGCCAGCAGCCTCCAGTGGGGGGAATCCAATGAGCAGTTCTTC. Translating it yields CASSLQWGESNEQFF.

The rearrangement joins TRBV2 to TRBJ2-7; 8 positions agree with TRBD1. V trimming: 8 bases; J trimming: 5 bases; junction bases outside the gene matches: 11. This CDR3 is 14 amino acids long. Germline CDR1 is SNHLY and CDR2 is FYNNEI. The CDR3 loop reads CASLDRDRGHEQYF. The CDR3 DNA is TGTGCCAGCCTAGACCGAGACAGGGGCCACGAGCAGTACTTC. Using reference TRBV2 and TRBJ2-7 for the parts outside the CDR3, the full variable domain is EPEVTQTPSHQVTQMGQEVILRCVPISNHLYFYWYRQILGQKVEFLVSFYNNEISEKSEIFDDQFSVERPDGSNFTLKIRSTKLEDSAMYFCASLDRDRGHEQYFGPGTRLTVT.

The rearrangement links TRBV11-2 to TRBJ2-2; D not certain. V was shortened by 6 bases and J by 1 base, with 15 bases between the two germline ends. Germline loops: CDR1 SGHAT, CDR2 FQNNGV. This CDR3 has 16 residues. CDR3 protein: CASRRPWTGNTGELFF. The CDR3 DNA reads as TGTGCCAGCAGGCGGCCGTGGACCGGGAACACCGGGGAGCTGTTTTTT.

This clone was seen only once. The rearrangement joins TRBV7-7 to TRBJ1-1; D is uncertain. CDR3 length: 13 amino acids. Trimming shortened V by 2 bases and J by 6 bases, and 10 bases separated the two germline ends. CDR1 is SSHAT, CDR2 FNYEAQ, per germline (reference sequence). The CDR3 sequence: CASSLNYQSEAFF. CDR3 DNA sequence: TGTGCCAGCAGCTTAAATTACCAGTCTGAAGCTTTCTTT.

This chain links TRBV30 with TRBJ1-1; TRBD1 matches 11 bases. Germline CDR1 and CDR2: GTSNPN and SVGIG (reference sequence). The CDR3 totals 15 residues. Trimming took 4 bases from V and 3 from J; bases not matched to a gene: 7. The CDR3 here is CAWNPGQGAYTEAFF. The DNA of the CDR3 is TGTGCCTGGAACCCAGGACAGGGGGCATACACTGAAGCTTTCTTT. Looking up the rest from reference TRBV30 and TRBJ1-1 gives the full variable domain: SQTIHQWPATLVQPVGSPLSLECTVEGTSNPNLYWYRQAAGRGLQLLFYSVGIGQISSEVPQNLSASRPQDRQFILSSKKLLLSDSGFYLCAWNPGQGAYTEAFFGQGTRLTVV.

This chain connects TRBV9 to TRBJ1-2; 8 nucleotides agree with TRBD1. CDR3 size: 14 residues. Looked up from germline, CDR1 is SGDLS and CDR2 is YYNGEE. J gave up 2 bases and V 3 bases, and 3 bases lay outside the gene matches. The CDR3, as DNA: TGTGCCAGCAGCGCCGGACAGGGCAACTATGGCTACACCTTC. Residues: CASSAGQGNYGYTF. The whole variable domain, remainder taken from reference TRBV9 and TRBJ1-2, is DSGVTQTPKHLITATGQRVTLRCSPRSGDLSVYWYQQSLDQGLQFLIQYYNGEERAKGNILERFSAQQFPDLHSELNLSSLELGDSALYFCASSAGQGNYGYTFGSGTRLTVV.

The CDR3: CASSLSHSYNSPLHF. CDR3 in DNA: TGTGCCAGCAGCTTGAGCCACTCCTATAATTCACCCCTCCACTTT. The rearrangement uses TRBV11-2 and TRBJ1-6; D is undetermined. The CDR3 covers 15 residues. Trimming took 3 bases from V and 0 from J, leaving 6 bases between them. The germline gives CDR1 SGHAT, CDR2 FQNNGV.

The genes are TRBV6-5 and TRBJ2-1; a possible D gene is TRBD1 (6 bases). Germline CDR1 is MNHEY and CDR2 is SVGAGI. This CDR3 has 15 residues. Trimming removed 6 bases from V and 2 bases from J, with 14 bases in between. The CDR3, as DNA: TGTGCCAGCAGCCGGGCTGGGGGCGCCTACAATGAGCAGTTCTTC. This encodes CASSRAGGAYNEQFF.

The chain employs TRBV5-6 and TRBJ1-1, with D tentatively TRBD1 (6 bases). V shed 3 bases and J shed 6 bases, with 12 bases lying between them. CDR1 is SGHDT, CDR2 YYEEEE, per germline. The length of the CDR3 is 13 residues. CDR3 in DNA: TGTGCCAGCAGCTCGGGCAGGGGATCTGAAGCTTTCTTT. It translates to CASSSGRGSEAFF.

CDR3 protein: CASSYSGGRPFVQYF. In nucleotides, the CDR3 is TGTGCCAGCAGTTACAGCGGGGGCCGCCCCTTTGTGCAGTATTTT. This chain joins TRBV6-5 and TRBJ2-3; 8 bases are shared with TRBD2. The CDR3 loop spans 15 amino acids. Germline trimming cut 2 bases from V and 11 bases from J; bases unmatched to any gene: 12. CDR1 and CDR2 (germline): MNHEY, SVGAGI.

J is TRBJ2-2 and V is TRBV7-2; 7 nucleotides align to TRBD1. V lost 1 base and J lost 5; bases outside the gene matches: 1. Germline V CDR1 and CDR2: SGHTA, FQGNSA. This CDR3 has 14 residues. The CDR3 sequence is CASSLDRGTGELFF. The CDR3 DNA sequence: TGTGCCAGCAGCTTAGACAGGGGAACCGGGGAGCTGTTTTTT.

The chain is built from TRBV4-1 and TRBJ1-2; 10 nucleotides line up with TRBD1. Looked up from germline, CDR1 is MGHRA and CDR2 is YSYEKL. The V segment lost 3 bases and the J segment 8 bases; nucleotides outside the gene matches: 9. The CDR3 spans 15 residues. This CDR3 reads CASSQADRGHAGYTF. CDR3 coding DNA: TGCGCCAGCAGCCAGGCCGACAGGGGGCACGCCGGCTACACCTTC.

CDR3 residues: CASSIWPELFF. As DNA, the CDR3 is TGTGCCAGTAGTATATGGCCGGAGCTGTTTTTT. The J gene is TRBJ2-2, the V gene TRBV19; D is ambiguous. The germline gives CDR1 LNHDA, CDR2 SQIVND (reference sequence). Trimming shortened V by 2 bases and J by 10 bases, and 5 bases separated the two germline ends. The CDR3 extends over 11 amino acids.

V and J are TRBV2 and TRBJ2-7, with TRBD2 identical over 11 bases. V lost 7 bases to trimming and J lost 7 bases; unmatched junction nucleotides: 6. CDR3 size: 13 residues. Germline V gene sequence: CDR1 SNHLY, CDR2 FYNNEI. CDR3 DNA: TGTGCCAGCAATAGCGGGGGGGCGTCGGAGCAGTACTTC. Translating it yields CASNSGGASEQYF. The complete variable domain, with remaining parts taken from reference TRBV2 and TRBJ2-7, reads EPEVTQTPSHQVTQMGQEVILRCVPISNHLYFYWYRQILGQKVEFLVSFYNNEISEKSEIFDDQFSVERPDGSNFTLKIRSTKLEDSAMYFCASNSGGASEQYFGPGTRLTVT.

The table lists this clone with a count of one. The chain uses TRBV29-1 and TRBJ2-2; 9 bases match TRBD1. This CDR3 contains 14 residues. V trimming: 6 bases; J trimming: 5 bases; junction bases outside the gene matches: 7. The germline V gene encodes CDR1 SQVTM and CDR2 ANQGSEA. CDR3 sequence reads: CSVATGGRTGELFF. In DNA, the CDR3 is TGCAGCGTGGCAACAGGGGGCAGGACCGGGGAGCTGTTTTTT.

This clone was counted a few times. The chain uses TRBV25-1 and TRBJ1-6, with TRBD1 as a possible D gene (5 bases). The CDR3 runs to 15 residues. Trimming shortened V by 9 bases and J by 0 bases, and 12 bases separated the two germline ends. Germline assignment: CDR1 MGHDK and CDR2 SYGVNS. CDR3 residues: CASRQRSSYNSPLHF. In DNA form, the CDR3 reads TGTGCCAGTCGACAGCGGAGCTCCTATAATTCACCCCTCCACTTT.

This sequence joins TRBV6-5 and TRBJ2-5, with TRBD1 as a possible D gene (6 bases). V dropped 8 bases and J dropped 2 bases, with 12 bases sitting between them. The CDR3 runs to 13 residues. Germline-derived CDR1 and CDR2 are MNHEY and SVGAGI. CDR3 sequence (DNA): TGTGCCAGCTCTCAAGGACAGCAAGAGACCCAGTACTTC. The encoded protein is CASSQGQQETQYF.

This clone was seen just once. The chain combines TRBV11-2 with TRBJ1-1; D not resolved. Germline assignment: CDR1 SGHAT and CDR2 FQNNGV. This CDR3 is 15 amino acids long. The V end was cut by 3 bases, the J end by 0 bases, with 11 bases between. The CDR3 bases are TGTGCCAGCAGCTTCGGCCGGGCCTTGAACACTGAAGCTTTCTTT. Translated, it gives CASSFGRALNTEAFF.

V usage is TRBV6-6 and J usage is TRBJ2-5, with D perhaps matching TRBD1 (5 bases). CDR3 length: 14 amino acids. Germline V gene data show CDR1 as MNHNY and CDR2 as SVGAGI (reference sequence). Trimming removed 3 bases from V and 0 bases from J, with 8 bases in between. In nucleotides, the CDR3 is TGTGCCAGCAGTTATACAGGCAACCAAGAGACCCAGTACTTC. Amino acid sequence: CASSYTGNQETQYF.

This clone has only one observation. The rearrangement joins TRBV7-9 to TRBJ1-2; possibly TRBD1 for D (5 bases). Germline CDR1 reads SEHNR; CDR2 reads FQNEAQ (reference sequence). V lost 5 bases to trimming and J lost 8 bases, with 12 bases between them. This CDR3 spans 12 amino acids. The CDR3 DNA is TGTGCCAGCAGCGCAGGGAATGACGGCTACACCTTC. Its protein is CASSAGNDGYTF.